Sequencing of this TCR beta chain was carried out in a study of T cells in women clearing cervical HPV infection. Study-wide background: Controls gave blood once infection was undetectable; cases at lesion identification. Case blood was drawn a median approximately 150 days after lesion detection. The study's findings and limits: Effector/memory and HPV-specific T cells were not isolated, and association timing is unknown.

On this clone itself: The antigen remains undetermined. Relative to the germline gene, one junction end is altered; a read error may explain this. The read comes to an end 3 residues before the CDR3 does, leaving the germline J gene to fill in the end. Other DNA sequences in the sample encode the same CDR3.

Data came from immunoSEQ multiplex PCR; TCRdb stores just in-frame clones and leaves some out. This sample contains about 31,000 clones. The CDR3 runs to 16 residues. The germline CDR1 and CDR2 sequences are KGHSH and LQKENI. The specimen was blood buffy coat. The chain carries TRBV18 and TRBJ1-3; the D is unclear. This TCR was sampled from a woman aged 18 to 75 with a cervical HPV16 infection that either progressed to CIN3+ or cleared (not recorded which). The CDR3 reads CASSHTEGRSGNTIYF. Partial CDR3 DNA: TGTGCCAGCTCACACACTGAGGGCCGCTCAGGAAACACG.